This entry lists 7 T cell receptor beta chains sequenced from one sample in a study of blood T cell repertoires in COVID-19. The assay was immunoSEQ multiplex PCR, and TCRdb's table has in-frame clones only and misses some. The sample records 110,000 or so clones, 85% being singletons. The sequenced material came from peripheral blood. These receptors originate from a human donor in a cohort sampled during active COVID-19.

The chain uses TRBV10-1 and TRBJ2-3; a possible D gene is TRBD2 (5 bases). The ends were cut back, 3 bases at V and 5 bases at J, with 18 bases in the middle. This CDR3 is built from 16 residues. Germline V gives CDR1 WNHNN, CDR2 SYGVQD (reference sequence). CDR3 loop: CASSDAGLRGIDTQYF. Written as DNA, the CDR3 is TGCGCCAGCAGTGATGCTGGGTTACGGGGAATAGATACGCAGTATTTT.

The gene calls are TRBV3-1 (or the pseudogene TRBV3-2) and TRBJ1-4, with D maybe TRBD1 (5 bases). The CDR3 extends over 14 amino acids. Germline CDR1 is LGHDT and CDR2 is YNNKEL (reference sequence). The germline V and J ends were trimmed by 4 bases and 4 bases, with 10 bases remaining between them. Here the CDR3 DNA reads TGTGCCAGCAGCCTCCCCGGGGGTAATGAAAAACTGTTTTTT. Translating it yields CASSLPGGNEKLFF.

V and J are TRBV28 and TRBJ2-1; 10 nucleotides agree with TRBD1. The length of the CDR3 is 19 residues. Germline trimming cut 6 bases from V and 0 bases from J; bases unmatched to any gene: 14. The germline V gene has CDR1 MDHEN and CDR2 SYDVKM. The CDR3 protein is CASSLPGTGVGGSYNEQFF. Written as DNA, the CDR3 is TGTGCCAGCAGCCTTCCCGGGACAGGGGTAGGAGGCTCCTACAATGAGCAGTTCTTC.

The V gene is TRBV6-5, the J gene TRBJ2-1; 8 nucleotides line up with TRBD2. CDR3 length: 16 amino acids. V dropped 0 bases and J dropped 4; count of bases not matched to a gene: 5. Germline assignment: CDR1 MNHEY and CDR2 SVGAGI. This CDR3 is CASSYSQRGPYNEQFF. The CDR3 bases are TGTGCCAGCAGTTACTCGCAGCGGGGGCCTTACAATGAGCAGTTCTTC.

This clone was seen more than once but under ten times. V gene TRBV6-2 or TRBV6-3 combines with J gene TRBJ2-4; 13 nucleotides agree with TRBD2. This CDR3 spans 18 amino acids. Germline V gene lookup returns CDR1 MNHEY and CDR2 SVGEGT. The V and J ends lost 6 bases and 6 bases, in that order; junction bases with no gene match: 14. CDR3: CASSIGTSGTERRNIQYF. In nucleotides, the CDR3 is TGTGCCAGCAGCATTGGGACTAGCGGGACCGAAAGGAGAAACATTCAGTACTTC.

This clone was found once. This rearrangement joins TRBV6-5 to TRBJ1-4; TRBD1 matches 8 bases. Unmatched junction bases numbered 3, after V lost 6 bases and J lost 3 bases. CDR1 MNHEY and CDR2 SVGAGI come from the germline V gene. CDR3 length: 14 amino acids. The CDR3 loop is CASSGQGANEKLFF. CDR3 sequence (DNA): TGTGCCAGCAGCGGACAGGGAGCTAATGAAAAACTGTTTTTT.

V usage is TRBV4-3 and J usage is TRBJ2-7; a weak D match, TRBD2 (7 bases). The germline V gene encodes CDR1 LGHNA and CDR2 YSLEER. The length of the CDR3 is 17 residues. V was trimmed by 0 bases and J by 3 bases, leaving 18 bases between them. In DNA, the CDR3 is TGCGCCAGCAGCCAAGATTTAGGGGGGGCTGGTCTCTACGAGCAGTACTTC. Its protein product is CASSQDLGGAGLYEQYF.